These 11 T cell receptor beta chains were sequenced from one sample in a study of CD4 T cells in relation to SARS-CoV-2 and coronaviruses. Their antigens are not known. Some clones are missing from TCRdb's copy, which holds only in-frame ones; the method was immunoSEQ multiplex PCR. The sample carries 40,000 to 50,000 clones, about 80% recorded once. Material for sequencing was naive CD4+ T cells from PBMCs, cultured in vitro. The subset was: naive CD4+ T cells isolated by negative enrichment. These TCRs come from an adult with COVID-19.

The chain recombines TRBV2 with TRBJ2-1; 9 bases are a match to TRBD1. The V segment lost 6 bases and the J segment 2 bases; nucleotides outside the gene matches: 5. CDR1 SNHLY and CDR2 FYNNEI come from the germline V gene. The CDR3 length is 15 residues. The CDR3 DNA is TGTGCCAGCAGCGAAACAGGGGGCCCCTACAATGAGCAGTTCTTC. Translated, it gives CASSETGGPYNEQFF.

The chain links TRBV18 to TRBJ2-1, with a weak D call TRBD2 (6 bases). The CDR3 sequence is 15 residues long. CDR1 KGHSH and CDR2 LQKENI come from the germline V gene. Trimming left V 2 bases short and J 6 bases short, with 14 bases between. The CDR3 is CASSPAGRWRNEQFF. CDR3 nucleotide sequence: TGTGCCAGCTCACCAGCGGGAAGGTGGCGCAATGAGCAGTTCTTC. The whole variable domain, filled in from reference TRBV18 and TRBJ2-1, reads NAGVMQNPRHLVRRRGQEARLRCSPMKGHSHVYWYRQLPEEGLKFMVYLQKENIIDESGMPKERFSAEFPKEGPSILRIQQVVRGDSAAYFCASSPAGRWRNEQFFGPGTRLTVL.

The chain couples TRBV9 to TRBJ1-5; 7 bases map to TRBD1. Germline V gene sequence: CDR1 SGDLS, CDR2 YYNGEE. V trimming: 4 bases; J trimming: 0 bases; junction bases outside the gene matches: 13. CDR3 length equals 18 residues. CDR3: CASSSGTENLYSNQPQHF. The CDR3 DNA reads as TGTGCCAGCAGCTCAGGGACAGAAAATCTTTATAGCAATCAGCCCCAGCATTTT.

The gene calls are TRBV19 and TRBJ2-7; 8 bases map to TRBD2. The CDR3 length is 17 residues. V gave up 3 bases and J gave up 0 bases; unmatched junction bases: 10. The germline V gene encodes CDR1 LNHDA and CDR2 SQIVND (reference sequence). The CDR3 DNA follows: TGTGCCAGTAGTATCGCGGGGGGCGTCTCCTCCTCCTACGAGCAGTACTTC. Protein product: CASSIAGGVSSSYEQYF.

The rearrangement joins TRBV10-3 to TRBJ2-3; the D gene is possibly TRBD1 (6 bases). This CDR3 is built from 16 residues. V lost 3 bases to trimming and J lost 5 bases, with 18 bases between them. The germline gives CDR1 ENHRY, CDR2 SYGVKD. CDR3 sequence reads: CAISDQIRGRGDTQYF. The CDR3 nucleotides are TGTGCCATCAGTGACCAAATTAGGGGCAGGGGAGATACGCAGTATTTT.

The genes are TRBV28 and TRBJ2-1; 10 bases match TRBD2. The V gene's germline CDR1 is MDHEN and CDR2 SYDVKM. The CDR3 runs to 15 residues. J was trimmed by 9 bases and V by 2 bases; bases with no gene match: 7. CDR3 protein: CASSLLLAGASEQFF. The CDR3 nucleotides read TGTGCCAGCAGTTTACTTCTAGCGGGAGCCTCTGAGCAGTTCTTC.

This clone was counted only a few times. This chain uses TRBV4-2 with TRBJ2-7, with 9 bases lining up with TRBD2. Germline V gene lookup returns CDR1 LGHNA and CDR2 YNFKEQ. CDR3 length: 15 residues. V gave up 0 bases and J gave up 8 bases; unmatched junction bases: 8. CDR3 DNA sequence: TGTGCCAGCAGCCAAGATCGCGGGAGGGTCGATAAGCAGTACTTC. It encodes CASSQDRGRVDKQYF.

The V gene is TRBV7-9, the J gene TRBJ2-5, with a possible D match to TRBD2 (5 bases). The CDR3 covers 14 residues. The V gene lost 1 base and the J gene lost 3 bases, with 9 bases spanning the gap. Germline CDR1 and CDR2: SEHNR and FQNEAQ (reference sequence). CDR3 DNA: TGTGCCAGCAGCTTAGTTATCGGGGAAGAGACCCAGTACTTC. It yields the protein CASSLVIGEETQYF.

V gene TRBV28 combines with J gene TRBJ2-7; D remains unclear. This CDR3 contains 13 residues. V was pared by 3 bases and J by 8 bases, with 14 bases between. CDR1 and CDR2 (germline): MDHEN, SYDVKM. The CDR3 nucleotides are TGTGCCAGCAGTTTTCTCCGGGCCCACCAGCAGTACTTC. Protein sequence: CASSFLRAHQQYF.

The chain links TRBV6-4 to TRBJ2-3; 7 nucleotides line up with TRBD2. Germline V CDR1 and CDR2: MRHNA, SNTAGT. This CDR3 is built from 14 residues. The ends lost 0 bases at V and 3 bases at J; junction bases unmatched: 0. The CDR3 coding sequence is TGTGCCAGCAGTGACTCGCGGGAGACAGATACGCAGTATTTT. Translation gives CASSDSRETDTQYF.

V usage is TRBV6-6 and J usage is TRBJ2-5; weak D call: TRBD1 (6 bases). The germline V gene has CDR1 MNHNY and CDR2 SVGAGI (reference sequence). Trimming left V 6 bases short and J 0 bases short, with 17 bases between. CDR3 length equals 16 residues. The CDR3 DNA is TGTGCCAGCAGCCTAGGGTACAGGGCATACCAAGAGACCCAGTACTTC. Translating it yields CASSLGYRAYQETQYF.